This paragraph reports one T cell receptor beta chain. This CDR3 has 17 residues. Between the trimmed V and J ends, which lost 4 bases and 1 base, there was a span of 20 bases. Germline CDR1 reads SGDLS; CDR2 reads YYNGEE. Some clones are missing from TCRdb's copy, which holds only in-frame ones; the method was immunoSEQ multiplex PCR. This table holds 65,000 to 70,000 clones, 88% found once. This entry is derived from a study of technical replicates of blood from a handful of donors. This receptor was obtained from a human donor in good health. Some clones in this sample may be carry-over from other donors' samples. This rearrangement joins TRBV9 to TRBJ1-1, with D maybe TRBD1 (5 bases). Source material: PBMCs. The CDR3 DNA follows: TGTGCCAGCAGCCCGAGCGGAGGGACCGCGACGAACACTGAAGCTTTCTTT. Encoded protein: CASSPSGGTATNTEAFF.